These T cell receptor beta chains were read from a single sample in a study of T cells after somatic rescue of genetic block. Clones were sequenced by immunoSEQ multiplex PCR, and TCRdb holds only the in-frame ones, with some missing. The profile shows more than 65,000 clones, roughly 91% of them singletons. Sample: peripheral blood mononuclear cells (PBMCs). The receptors were sampled from a man aged 25 to 40. The CDR3 runs from the conserved cysteine through the conserved F or W. A D gene is named only where the DNA matches it firmly. Not every row has a clone size; where given, it reads once, few, many or a size class.

.,once,TRBJ2-7,TRBV5-5,TGTGCCAGCAGCGGCAACTACGAGCAGTACTTC,CASSGNYEQYF
.,.,TRBJ2-3,TRBV7-2,TGTGCCAGCAGCTTAGGGCAGGGATCAGATACGCAGTATTTT,CASSLGQGSDTQYF
TRBD1,.,TRBJ1-1,TRBV28,TGTGCCAGCAGTTTCGGGACAGGGGGAGCTTTCTTT,CASSFGTGGAFF
TRBD2,.,TRBJ2-2,TRBV4-1,TGCGCCAGCAGCCAACCTGGACTAGCGGGATTCACCGGGGAGCTGTTTTTT,CASSQPGLAGFTGELFF
TRBD2,.,TRBJ2-1,TRBV11-3,TGTGCCAGCAGCACGGGACTAGCGGGAGGCCTGAGCTCCTACAATGAGCAGTTCTTC,CASSTGLAGGLSSYNEQFF
.,.,TRBJ1-5,TRBV4-3,TGCGCCAGCAGCCAAGGGCAGGGCGGTCAGCCCCAGCATTTT,CASSQGQGGQPQHF
.,once,TRBJ2-3,TRBV5-1,TGCGCCAGCAGCTTGGATGCGGGGAGTAAAGGCACAGATACGCAGTATTTT,CASSLDAGSKGTDTQYF
TRBD2,.,TRBJ2-7,TRBV4-3,TGCGCCAGCAGCCTGGAGCCGGGACTAGCGCCCTACGAGCAGTACTTC,CASSLEPGLAPYEQYF
.,.,TRBJ2-4,TRBV15,TGTGCCACCAGCAGAGGCGGGGTGGCCAAAAACATTCAGTACTTC,CATSRGGVAKNIQYF
TRBD1,.,TRBJ1-2,TRBV6-1,TGTGCCAGCAAGAATACAGGGGGTGGTGGCTACACCTTC,CASKNTGGGGYTF
.,.,TRBJ2-5,TRBV13,TGTGCCAGCAGCCCAGAAGGGGACGCGATCGGGACCCAGTACTTC,CASSPEGDAIGTQYF
TRBD1,.,TRBJ2-7,TRBV5-6,TGTGCCAGCAGCCGGGACAGGGGGTACGAGCAGTACTTC,CASSRDRGYEQYF
.,.,TRBJ1-6,TRBV28,TGTGCCGGCGGAGGGAGAAATTCACCCCTCCACTTT,CAGGGRNSPLHF
TRBD2,.,TRBJ2-7,TRBV7-2,TGTGCCAGCAGCCCGGGACTAGCGGGGTCCTCTGGGCAGTACTTC,CASSPGLAGSSGQYF
TRBD1,.,TRBJ2-7,TRBV5-1,TGCGCCAGCAGCTTACAGGGGTTCGACGAGCAGTACTTC,CASSLQGFDEQYF
TRBD2,.,TRBJ2-3,TRBV12-5,TGTGCTAGTGGTTTGCCGGACTCTAGCGGGGGGATCACAGATACGCAGTATTTT,CASGLPDSSGGITDTQYF
TRBD1,.,TRBJ1-2,TRBV19,TGTGCCAGTAGTCTACCGGGACAGGACTATGGCTACACCTTC,CASSLPGQDYGYTF
.,.,TRBJ2-4,TRBV4-3,TGCGCCAGCAGCCAAGAAGCATTAGCCAAAAACATTCAGTACTTC,CASSQEALAKNIQYF
TRBD2,once,TRBJ2-5,TRBV29-1,TGCAGCGTTGTCGGATCAATAAGCGGGACTCAAGAGACCCAGTACTTC,CSVVGSISGTQETQYF
.,few,TRBJ1-1,TRBV29-1,TGCAGCGTCAGTCGGGGCACTGAAGCTTTCTTT,CSVSRGTEAFF
.,.,TRBJ1-1,TRBV5-4,TGTGCCAGCAGCTTCAACAGGGACACTGAAGCTTTCTTT,CASSFNRDTEAFF
.,.,TRBJ1-2,TRBV9,TGTGCCAGCGGCGTCGGTGCTTATTATAGGTATGGCTACACCTTC,CASGVGAYYRYGYTF
TRBD2,.,TRBJ2-7,TRBV28,TGTGCCAGCAGTTCGGGACTAGCGGGAGGTTACGAGCAGTACTTC,CASSSGLAGGYEQYF
.,.,TRBJ2-1,TRBV4-1,TGCGCCAGCAGCCAAGATAACCTCAGATACAATGAGCAGTTCTTC,CASSQDNLRYNEQFF
TRBD1,.,TRBJ2-7,TRBV27,TGTGCCAGCAGTTTATCTTACGGGACAGGGGTAGGGGAGCAGTACTTC,CASSLSYGTGVGEQYF
TRBD1,.,TRBJ2-5,TRBV27,TGTGCCAGCAGTTTGACAGGGGAGACCCAGTACTTC,CASSLTGETQYF